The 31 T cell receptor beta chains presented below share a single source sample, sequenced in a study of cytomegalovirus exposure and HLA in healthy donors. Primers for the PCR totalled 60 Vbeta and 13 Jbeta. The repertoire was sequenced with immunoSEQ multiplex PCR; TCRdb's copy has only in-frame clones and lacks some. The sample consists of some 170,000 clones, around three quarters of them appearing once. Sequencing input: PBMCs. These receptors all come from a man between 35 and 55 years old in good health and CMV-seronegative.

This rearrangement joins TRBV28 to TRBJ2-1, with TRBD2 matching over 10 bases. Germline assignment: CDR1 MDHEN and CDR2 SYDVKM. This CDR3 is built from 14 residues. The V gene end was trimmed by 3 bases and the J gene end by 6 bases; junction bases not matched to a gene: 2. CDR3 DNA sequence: TGTGCCAGCAGTTTTTTAGCGGGGGGCAATGAGCAGTTCTTC. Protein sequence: CASSFLAGGNEQFF.

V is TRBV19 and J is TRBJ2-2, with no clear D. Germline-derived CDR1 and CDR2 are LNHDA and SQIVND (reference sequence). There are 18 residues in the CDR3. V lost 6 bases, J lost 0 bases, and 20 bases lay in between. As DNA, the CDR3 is TGTGCCAGTAGAAAACTGCGGCAGAAGTTCGCGAACACCGGGGAGCTGTTTTTT. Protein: CASRKLRQKFANTGELFF.

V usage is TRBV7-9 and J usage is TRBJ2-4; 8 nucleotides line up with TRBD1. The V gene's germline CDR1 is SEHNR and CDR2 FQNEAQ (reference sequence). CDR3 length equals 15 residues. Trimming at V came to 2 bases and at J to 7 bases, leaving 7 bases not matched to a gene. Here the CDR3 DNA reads TGTGCCAGCAGCTTACAGGGACAGGAATTTAACATTCAGTACTTC. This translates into CASSLQGQEFNIQYF.

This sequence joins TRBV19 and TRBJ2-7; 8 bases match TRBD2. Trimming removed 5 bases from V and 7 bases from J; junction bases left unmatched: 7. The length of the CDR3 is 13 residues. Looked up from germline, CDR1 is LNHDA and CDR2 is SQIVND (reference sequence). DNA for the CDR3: TGTGCCAGTAGTCCGGGGACTAGTTATGAGCAGTACTTC. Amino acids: CASSPGTSYEQYF.

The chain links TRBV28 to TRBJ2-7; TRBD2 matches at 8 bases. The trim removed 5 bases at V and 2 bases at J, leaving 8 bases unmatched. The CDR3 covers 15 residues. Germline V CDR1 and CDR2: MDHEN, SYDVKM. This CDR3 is CASSEAGVGTYEQYF. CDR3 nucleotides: TGTGCCAGCAGTGAAGCGGGGGTTGGGACCTACGAGCAGTACTTC.

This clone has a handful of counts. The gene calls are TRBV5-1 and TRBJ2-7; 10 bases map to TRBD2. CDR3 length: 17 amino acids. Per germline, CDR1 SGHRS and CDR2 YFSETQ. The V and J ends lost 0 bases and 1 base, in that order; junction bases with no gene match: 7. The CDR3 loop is CASSLALAGAGSYEQYF. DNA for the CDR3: TGCGCCAGCAGCTTGGCGCTAGCGGGAGCGGGGTCCTACGAGCAGTACTTC.

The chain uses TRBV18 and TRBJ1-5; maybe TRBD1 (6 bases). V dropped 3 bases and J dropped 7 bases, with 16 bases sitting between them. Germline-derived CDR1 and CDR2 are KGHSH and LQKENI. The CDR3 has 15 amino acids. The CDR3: CASSPSVTGIQPQHF. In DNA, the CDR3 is TGTGCCAGCTCACCCTCCGTGACAGGAATACAGCCCCAGCATTTT. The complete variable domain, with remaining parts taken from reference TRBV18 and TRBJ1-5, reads NAGVMQNPRHLVRRRGQEARLRCSPMKGHSHVYWYRQLPEEGLKFMVYLQKENIIDESGMPKERFSAEFPKEGPSILRIQQVVRGDSAAYFCASSPSVTGIQPQHFGDGTRLSIL.

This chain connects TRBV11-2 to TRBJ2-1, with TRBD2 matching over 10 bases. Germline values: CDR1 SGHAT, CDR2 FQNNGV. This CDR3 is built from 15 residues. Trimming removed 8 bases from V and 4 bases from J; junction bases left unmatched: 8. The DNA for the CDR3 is TGTGCCAGCGCCGGAAGGACTAGCGGATACAATGAGCAGTTCTTC. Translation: CASAGRTSGYNEQFF.

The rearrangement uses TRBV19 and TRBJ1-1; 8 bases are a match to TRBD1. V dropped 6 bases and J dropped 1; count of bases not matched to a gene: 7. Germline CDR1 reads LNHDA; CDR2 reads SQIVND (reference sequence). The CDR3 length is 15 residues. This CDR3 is CASRTMGQANTEAFF. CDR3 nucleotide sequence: TGTGCCAGTAGGACCATGGGACAGGCGAACACTGAAGCTTTCTTT.

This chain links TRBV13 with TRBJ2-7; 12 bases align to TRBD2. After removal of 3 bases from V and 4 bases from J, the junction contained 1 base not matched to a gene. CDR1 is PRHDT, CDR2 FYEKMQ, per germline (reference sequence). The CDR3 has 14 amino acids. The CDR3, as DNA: TGTGCCAGCAGCTTGACTAGCGGGGGATACGAGCAGTACTTC. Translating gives CASSLTSGGYEQYF.

The CDR3 spells CASSVGGANTGELFF. CDR3 coding DNA: TGTGCCAGCAGCGTAGGTGGAGCGAACACCGGGGAGCTGTTTTTT. The J gene is TRBJ2-2, the V gene TRBV9; D remains ambiguous. The CDR3 totals 15 residues. The V end lost 0 bases, the J end lost 0 bases, and 6 bases lay between the germline ends. CDR1 SGDLS and CDR2 YYNGEE come from the germline V gene.

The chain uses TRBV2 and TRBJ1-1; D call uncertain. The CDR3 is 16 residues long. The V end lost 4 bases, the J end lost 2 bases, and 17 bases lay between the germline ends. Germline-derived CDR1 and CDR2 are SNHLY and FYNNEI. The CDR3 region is CASSANAVTANTEAFF. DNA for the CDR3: TGTGCCAGCAGTGCCAACGCTGTCACAGCCAACACTGAAGCTTTCTTT.

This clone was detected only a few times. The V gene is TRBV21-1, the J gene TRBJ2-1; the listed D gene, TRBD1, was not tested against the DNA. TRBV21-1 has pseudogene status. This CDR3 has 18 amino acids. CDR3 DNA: TGTGCCAGCAGCAAAGTTCCGGGGGGACAGGCTACAAACAATGAGCAGTTCTTC. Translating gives CASSKVPGGQATNNEQFF.

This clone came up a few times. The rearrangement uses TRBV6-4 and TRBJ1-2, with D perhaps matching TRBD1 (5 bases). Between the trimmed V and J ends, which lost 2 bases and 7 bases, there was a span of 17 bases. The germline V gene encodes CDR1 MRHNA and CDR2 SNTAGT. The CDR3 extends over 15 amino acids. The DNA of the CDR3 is TGTGCCAGCAGTGACGGGGGGGGTCGGACCCGTGGCTACACCTTC. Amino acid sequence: CASSDGGGRTRGYTF.

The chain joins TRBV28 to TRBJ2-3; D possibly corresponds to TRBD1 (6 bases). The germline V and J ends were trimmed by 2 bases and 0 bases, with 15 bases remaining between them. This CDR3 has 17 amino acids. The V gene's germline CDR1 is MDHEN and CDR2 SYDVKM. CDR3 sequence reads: CASSLPLTGPSTDTQYF. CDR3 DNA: TGTGCCAGCAGTTTACCATTGACAGGTCCCAGCACAGATACGCAGTATTTT. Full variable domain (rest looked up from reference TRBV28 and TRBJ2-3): DVKVTQSSRYLVKRTGEKVFLECVQDMDHENMFWYRQDPGLGLRLIYFSYDVKMKEKGDIPEGYSVSREKKERFSLILESASTNQTSMYLCASSLPLTGPSTDTQYFGPGTRLTVL.

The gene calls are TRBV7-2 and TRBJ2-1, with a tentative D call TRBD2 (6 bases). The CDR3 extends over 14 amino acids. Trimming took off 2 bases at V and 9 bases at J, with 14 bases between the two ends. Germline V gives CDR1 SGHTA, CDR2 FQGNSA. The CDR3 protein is CASSLRRESSEQFF. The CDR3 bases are TGTGCCAGCAGCTTAAGACGGGAGTCGAGTGAGCAGTTCTTC.

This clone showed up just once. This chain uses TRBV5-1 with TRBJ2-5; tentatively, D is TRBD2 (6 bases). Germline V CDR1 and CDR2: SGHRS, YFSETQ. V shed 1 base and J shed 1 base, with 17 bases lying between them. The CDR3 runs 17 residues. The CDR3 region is CASSLSSGRTIQETQYF. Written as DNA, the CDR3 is TGCGCCAGCAGCTTGTCCTCAGGGCGGACTATCCAAGAGACCCAGTACTTC.

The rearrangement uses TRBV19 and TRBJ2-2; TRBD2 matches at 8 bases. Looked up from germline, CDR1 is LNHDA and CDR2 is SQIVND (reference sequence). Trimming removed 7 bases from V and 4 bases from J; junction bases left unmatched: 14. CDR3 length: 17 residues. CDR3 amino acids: CASTPRSGSSSTGELFF. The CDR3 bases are TGTGCCAGTACCCCTAGAAGCGGGAGCTCGAGCACCGGGGAGCTGTTTTTT.

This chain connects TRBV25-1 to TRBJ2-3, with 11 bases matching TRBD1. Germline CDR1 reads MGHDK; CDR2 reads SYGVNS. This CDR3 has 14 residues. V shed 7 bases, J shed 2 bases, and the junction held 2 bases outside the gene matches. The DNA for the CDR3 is TGTGCCAGCACGGACAGGGGGCACACAGATACGCAGTATTTT. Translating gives CASTDRGHTDTQYF.

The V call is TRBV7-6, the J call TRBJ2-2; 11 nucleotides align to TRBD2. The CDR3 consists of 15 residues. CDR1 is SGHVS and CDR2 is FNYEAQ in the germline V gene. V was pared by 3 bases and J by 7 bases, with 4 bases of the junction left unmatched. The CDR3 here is CASSFAGTSGGELFF. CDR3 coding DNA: TGTGCCAGCAGCTTTGCCGGGACTAGCGGCGGGGAGCTGTTTTTT.

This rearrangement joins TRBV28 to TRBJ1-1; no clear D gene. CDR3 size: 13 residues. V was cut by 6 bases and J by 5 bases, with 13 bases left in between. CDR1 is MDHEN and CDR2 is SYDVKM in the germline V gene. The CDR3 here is CASRTEVETEAFF. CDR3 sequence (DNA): TGTGCCAGCAGAACAGAAGTTGAAACTGAAGCTTTCTTT.

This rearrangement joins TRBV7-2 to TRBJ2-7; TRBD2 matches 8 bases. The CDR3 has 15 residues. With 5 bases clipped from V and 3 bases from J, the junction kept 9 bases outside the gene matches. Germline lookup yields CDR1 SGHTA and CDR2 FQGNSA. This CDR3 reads CASSLMGTRGYEQYF. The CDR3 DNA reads TGTGCCAGCAGCCTCATGGGGACTAGAGGCTACGAGCAGTACTTC.

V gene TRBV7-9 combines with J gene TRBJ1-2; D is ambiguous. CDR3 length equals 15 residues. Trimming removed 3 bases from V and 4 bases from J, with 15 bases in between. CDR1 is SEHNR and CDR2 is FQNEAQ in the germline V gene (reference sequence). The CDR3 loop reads CASSLDGEKGYGYTF. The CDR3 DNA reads TGTGCCAGCAGCTTGGACGGGGAGAAGGGCTATGGCTACACCTTC.

CDR3 protein: CASSLQKRALGSRLDGETQYF. In DNA, the CDR3 is TGCGCCAGCAGCTTGCAAAAGAGAGCTTTGGGAAGTAGACTAGACGGGGAGACCCAGTACTTC. V is TRBV5-1 and J is TRBJ2-5, with D possibly matching TRBD2 (6 bases). The germline CDR1 and CDR2 sequences are SGHRS and YFSETQ. With 1 base removed from V and 5 bases from J, the gap between germline ends came to 33 bases. CDR3 length: 21 amino acids.

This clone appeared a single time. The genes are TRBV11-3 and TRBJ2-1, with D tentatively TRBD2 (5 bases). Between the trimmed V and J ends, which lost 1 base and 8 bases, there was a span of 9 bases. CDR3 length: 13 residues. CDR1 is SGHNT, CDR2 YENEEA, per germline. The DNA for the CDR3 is TGTGCCAGCAGCTTAGGAGGGAGCCATGAGCAGTTCTTC. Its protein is CASSLGGSHEQFF.

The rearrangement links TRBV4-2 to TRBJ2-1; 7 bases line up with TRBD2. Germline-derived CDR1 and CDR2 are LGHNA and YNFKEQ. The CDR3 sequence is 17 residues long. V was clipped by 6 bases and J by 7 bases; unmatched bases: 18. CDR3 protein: CASSFRFGAGANNEQFF. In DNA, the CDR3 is TGTGCCAGCAGTTTTCGATTCGGGGCGGGAGCTAATAATGAGCAGTTCTTC.

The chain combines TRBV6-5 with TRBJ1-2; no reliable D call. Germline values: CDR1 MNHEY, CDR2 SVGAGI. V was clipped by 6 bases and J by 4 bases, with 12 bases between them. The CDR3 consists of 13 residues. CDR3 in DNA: TGTGCCAGCAGCTTCACCACCAGCTATGGCTACACCTTC. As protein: CASSFTTSYGYTF.

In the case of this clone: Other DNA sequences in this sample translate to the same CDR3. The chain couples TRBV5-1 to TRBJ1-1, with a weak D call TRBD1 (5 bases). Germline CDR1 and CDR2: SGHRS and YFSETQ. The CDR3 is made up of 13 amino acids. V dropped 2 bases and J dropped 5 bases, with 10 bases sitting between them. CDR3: CASSLRGGTEAFF. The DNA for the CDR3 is TGCGCCAGCAGCTTAAGGGGAGGGACTGAAGCTTTCTTT.

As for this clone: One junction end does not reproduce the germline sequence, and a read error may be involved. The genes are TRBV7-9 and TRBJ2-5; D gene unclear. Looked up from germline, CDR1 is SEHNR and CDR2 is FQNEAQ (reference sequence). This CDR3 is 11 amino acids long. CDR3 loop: CSSSLGSAQYF. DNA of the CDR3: TGTTCCAGCAGCTTAGGATCGGCCCAGTACTTC.

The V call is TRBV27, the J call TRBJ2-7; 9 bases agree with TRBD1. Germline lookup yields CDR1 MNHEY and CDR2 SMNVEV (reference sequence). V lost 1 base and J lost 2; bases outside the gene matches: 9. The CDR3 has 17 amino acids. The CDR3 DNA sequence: TGTGCCAGCAGTTTATTCCACACAGGGGGCACTACCTACGAGCAGTACTTC. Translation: CASSLFHTGGTTYEQYF.

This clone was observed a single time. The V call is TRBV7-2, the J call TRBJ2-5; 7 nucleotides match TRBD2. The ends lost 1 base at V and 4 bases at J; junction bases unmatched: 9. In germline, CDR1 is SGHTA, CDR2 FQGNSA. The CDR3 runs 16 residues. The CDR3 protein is CASSLVRGGRAETQYF. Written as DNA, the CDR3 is TGTGCCAGCAGCTTAGTACGCGGCGGGAGAGCAGAGACCCAGTACTTC.